A selection of T cell receptor beta chains follows, all from one sample in a study of cytomegalovirus exposure and HLA in healthy donors. Here immunoSEQ multiplex PCR was the method, and the copy in TCRdb shows in-frame clones only, minus some. The sample includes 100,000 to 150,000 clones, 88% of them seen just once. The source material was PBMCs. These receptors were collected from a man aged 18 to 29 in good health and CMV-seronegative. CDR3s leave out the opening cysteine and the closing phenylalanine or tryptophan. Each record gives: CDR3 protein, D gene, J gene, V gene. D genes are given only for firm matches.

cdr3_aa: ASSEWLILAGLGNTEAF; d_call: -; j_call: TRBJ1-1; v_call: TRBV2
cdr3_aa: ASSIPGQGNQPQH; d_call: TRBD1; j_call: TRBJ1-5; v_call: TRBV19
cdr3_aa: ASSHPGARARSGNTIY; d_call: -; j_call: TRBJ1-3; v_call: TRBV7-9
cdr3_aa: ASSFLAGGINNEQF; d_call: TRBD2; j_call: TRBJ2-1; v_call: TRBV27
cdr3_aa: ASSQELAGGNSPLH; d_call: -; j_call: TRBJ1-6; v_call: TRBV4-3
cdr3_aa: ASSGRTSGSSYEQY; d_call: TRBD2; j_call: TRBJ2-7; v_call: TRBV28
cdr3_aa: ASSLAYGAASYEQY; d_call: -; j_call: TRBJ2-7; v_call: TRBV5-4
cdr3_aa: ASSLILRLGVTNTGELF; d_call: -; j_call: TRBJ2-2; v_call: TRBV7-9
cdr3_aa: SAYRDSYEQY; d_call: -; j_call: TRBJ2-7; v_call: TRBV29-1
cdr3_aa: ASSLGTGSTEAF; d_call: -; j_call: TRBJ1-1; v_call: TRBV5-1
cdr3_aa: ASMTGFNTGELF; d_call: -; j_call: TRBJ2-2; v_call: TRBV19
cdr3_aa: ASSLAQVGSPLH; d_call: -; j_call: TRBJ1-6; v_call: TRBV7-8
cdr3_aa: ASNSLAYNEQF; d_call: -; j_call: TRBJ2-1; v_call: TRBV6-1
cdr3_aa: ASSLPQDKSYEQY; d_call: -; j_call: TRBJ2-7; v_call: TRBV5-1
cdr3_aa: ASSRSQRENTGELF; d_call: TRBD2; j_call: TRBJ2-2; v_call: TRBV5-1
cdr3_aa: ATSRDYARAYEQF; d_call: -; j_call: TRBJ2-1; v_call: TRBV15
cdr3_aa: ASSEGAGRSGNTIY; d_call: -; j_call: TRBJ1-3; v_call: TRBV6-1
cdr3_aa: ASSLGTGGADGYT; d_call: TRBD1; j_call: TRBJ1-2; v_call: TRBV19
cdr3_aa: ASSATTSGGTDTQY; d_call: TRBD2; j_call: TRBJ2-3; v_call: TRBV7-8
cdr3_aa: ASSGTSGRRETQY; d_call: TRBD2; j_call: TRBJ2-5; v_call: TRBV19
cdr3_aa: ASSVAGRDTEAF; d_call: -; j_call: TRBJ1-1; v_call: TRBV9
cdr3_aa: ASSQTNSYEQY; d_call: -; j_call: TRBJ2-7; v_call: TRBV28
cdr3_aa: ASSEGGEKLF; d_call: -; j_call: TRBJ1-4; v_call: TRBV2
cdr3_aa: ASSMALGDKGIYGYT; d_call: -; j_call: TRBJ1-2; v_call: TRBV28
cdr3_aa: ASSQETSDTDTQY; d_call: TRBD2; j_call: TRBJ2-3; v_call: TRBV4-3
cdr3_aa: ASSLAEGANTEAF; d_call: -; j_call: TRBJ1-1; v_call: TRBV7-9
cdr3_aa: ASSPTDSAQWRIGDEQY; d_call: -; j_call: TRBJ2-7; v_call: TRBV5-1
cdr3_aa: ASSYLNPPADYGYT; d_call: -; j_call: TRBJ1-2; v_call: TRBV7-8
cdr3_aa: ASRSGQFYEQY; d_call: -; j_call: TRBJ2-7; v_call: TRBV2
cdr3_aa: ASSDSGAGVSTDTQY; d_call: TRBD2; j_call: TRBJ2-3; v_call: TRBV5-1
cdr3_aa: ASGGRQFSNQPQH; d_call: -; j_call: TRBJ1-5; v_call: TRBV7-8
cdr3_aa: ASSLVTGFSYEQY; d_call: -; j_call: TRBJ2-7; v_call: TRBV11-2
cdr3_aa: ASTGGTDTQY; d_call: -; j_call: TRBJ2-3; v_call: TRBV6-5
cdr3_aa: ASSQVPRGTGAPQETQY; d_call: TRBD1; j_call: TRBJ2-5; v_call: TRBV4-1
cdr3_aa: ASSSGTSGRAMETQY; d_call: TRBD2; j_call: TRBJ2-5; v_call: TRBV10-1
cdr3_aa: ASIHPGEERETQY; d_call: -; j_call: TRBJ2-5; v_call: TRBV2
cdr3_aa: ASSPVQGGTEAF; d_call: -; j_call: TRBJ1-1; v_call: TRBV18
cdr3_aa: ASTNTGYEQY; d_call: -; j_call: TRBJ2-7; v_call: TRBV28
cdr3_aa: ASSEAIRVSYEQY; d_call: -; j_call: TRBJ2-7; v_call: TRBV6-1
cdr3_aa: SVEDVQGATNYGYT; d_call: TRBD1; j_call: TRBJ1-2; v_call: TRBV29-1
cdr3_aa: ASSHERNGYTYNSPLH; d_call: -; j_call: TRBJ1-6; v_call: TRBV4-3
cdr3_aa: ASSRDRGLYSYEQY; d_call: TRBD1; j_call: TRBJ2-7; v_call: TRBV7-9